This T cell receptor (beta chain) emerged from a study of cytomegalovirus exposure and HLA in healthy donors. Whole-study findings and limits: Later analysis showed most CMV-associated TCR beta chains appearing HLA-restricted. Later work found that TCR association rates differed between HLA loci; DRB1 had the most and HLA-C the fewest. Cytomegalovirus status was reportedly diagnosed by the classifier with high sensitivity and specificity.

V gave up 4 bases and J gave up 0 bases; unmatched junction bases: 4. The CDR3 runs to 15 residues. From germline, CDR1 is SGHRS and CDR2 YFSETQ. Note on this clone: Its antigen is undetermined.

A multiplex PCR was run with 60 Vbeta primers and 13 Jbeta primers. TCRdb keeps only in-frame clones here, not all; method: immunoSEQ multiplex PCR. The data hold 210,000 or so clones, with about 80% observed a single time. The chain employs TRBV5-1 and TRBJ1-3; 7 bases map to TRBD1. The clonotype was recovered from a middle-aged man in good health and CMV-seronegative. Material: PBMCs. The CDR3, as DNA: TGCGCCAGCAGCCCGGGACAGAGCTCTGGAAACACCATATATTTT. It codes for CASSPGQSSGNTIYF.